A selection of T cell receptor gamma chains follows, all from one sample in a study of intestinal T cells in coeliac disease. TCRdb reran clone calling via CATT on the multiplex PCR reads. The data hold 930 or so gamma-chain clones, with under 60% observed a single time. The specimen was a duodenal biopsy. All receptors come from a human donor with celiac disease. CDR3s include the opening cysteine and the closing phenylalanine or tryptophan. Where a row states a size, it is once, few, many or the class of an expanded clone; other rows omit it.

J: TRGJ1/TRGJ2
V: TRGV10
size: -
CDR3: CAAWDDVYYKKLF
DNA: TGTGCTGCGTGGGATGATGTTTATTATAAGAAACTCTTT

J: TRGJP1
V: TRGV10
size: -
CDR3: CAAWINTGWFKIF
DNA: TGTGCTGCGTGGATCAACACTGGTTGGTTCAAGATATTT

J: TRGJP1
V: TRGV4
size: few
CDR3: CATWAFTGWFKIF
DNA: TGTGCCACCTGGGCCTTCACTGGTTGGTTCAAGATATTT

J: TRGJP2
V: TRGV2
size: -
CDR3: CATWDGGELAIKTF
DNA: TGTGCCACCTGGGACGGTGGTGAATTGGCTATCAAGACGTTT

J: TRGJP1
V: TRGV10
size: large
CDR3: CAAWDLTTGWFKIF
DNA: TGTGCTGCGTGGGACCTTACCACTGGTTGGTTCAAGATATTT

J: TRGJ1/TRGJ2
V: TRGV3
size: -
CDR3: CAHLGQAGESYYKKLF
DNA: TGTGCCCACCTGGGACAGGCGGGGGAATCATATTATAAGAAACTCTTT

J: TRGJ1/TRGJ2
V: TRGV3
size: -
CDR3: CATWGQACYKKLF
DNA: TGTGCCACCTGGGGACAGGCTTGTTATAAGAAACTCTTT

J: TRGJP1
V: TRGV9
size: -
CDR3: CALWECGTGWFKIF
DNA: TGTGCCTTGTGGGAGTGTGGCACTGGTTGGTTCAAGATATTT

J: TRGJ1/TRGJ2
V: TRGV10
size: -
CDR3: CAAWLISKKLF
DNA: TGTGCTGCGTGGCTGATTAGTAAGAAACTCTTT

J: TRGJP1
V: TRGV10
size: -
CDR3: CAAGMSGWFKIF
DNA: TGTGCTGCTGGGATGAGTGGTTGGTTCAAGATATTT

J: TRGJ1/TRGJ2
V: TRGV10
size: few
CDR3: CAAWDLRGSGKLF
DNA: TGTGCTGCGTGGGATTTGAGGGGAAGCGGGAAACTCTTT

J: TRGJP1
V: TRGV2
size: -
CDR3: CATWDGARPGPLGWFKIF
DNA: TGTGCCACCTGGGACGGGGCTCGACCCGGGCCACTTGGTTGGTTCAAGATATTT

J: TRGJP2
V: TRGV4
size: few
CDR3: CATWDLGGIKGGIYSSDWIKTF
DNA: TGTGCCACCTGGGATCTAGGGGGTATAAAAGGCGGGATATATAGTAGTGATTGGATCAAGACGTTT

J: TRGJ1/TRGJ2
V: TRGV3
size: large
CDR3: CATWDRLDYKKLF
DNA: TGTGCCACCTGGGACAGGCTGGATTATAAGAAACTCTTT

J: TRGJP2
V: TRGV10
size: -
CDR3: CAAWTSSDWIKTF
DNA: TGTGCTGCGTGGACTAGTAGTGATTGGATCAAGACGTTT

J: TRGJ1/TRGJ2
V: TRGV5P
size: -
CDR3: CATGASGRKKLF
DNA: TGTGCCACTGGGGCCAGCGGCCGTAAGAAACTCTTT

J: TRGJP1
V: TRGV2
size: -
CDR3: CATWDGPALGWFKIF
DNA: TGTGCCACCTGGGACGGGCCTGCACTTGGTTGGTTCAAGATATTT

J: TRGJ1/TRGJ2
V: TRGV8
size: large
CDR3: CATWDRTYYKKLF
DNA: TGTGCCACCTGGGATAGGACCTATTATAAGAAACTCTTT

J: TRGJ1/TRGJ2
V: TRGV3
size: large
CDR3: CATWDRRRNKKLF
DNA: TGTGCCACCTGGGACAGGCGACGCAATAAGAAACTCTTT

J: TRGJ1/TRGJ2
V: TRGV8
size: large
CDR3: CATWGFYKKLF
DNA: TGTGCCACCTGGGGATTTTATAAGAAACTCTTT

J: TRGJ1/TRGJ2
V: TRGV10
size: once
CDR3: CAALGRDYYKKLF
DNA: TGTGCCGCCCTCGGTCGGGATTATTATAAGAAACTCTTT

J: TRGJ1/TRGJ2
V: TRGV4
size: large
CDR3: CATWAHRKGKKLF
DNA: TGTGCCACCTGGGCTCACCGTAAGGGTAAGAAACTCTTT

J: TRGJP1
V: TRGV8
size: few
CDR3: CAPGDQDTTGWFKIF
DNA: TGTGCACCTGGGGACCAAGATACCACTGGTTGGTTCAAGATATTT

J: TRGJ1/TRGJ2
V: TRGV2
size: -
CDR3: CATWGRKSWYKKLF
DNA: TGTGCCACCTGGGGACGGAAGTCGTGGTATAAGAAACTCTTT

J: TRGJP1
V: TRGV10
size: -
CDR3: CAAWDYAGWFKIF
DNA: TGTGCTGCGTGGGATTACGCTGGTTGGTTCAAGATATTT

J: TRGJ1/TRGJ2
V: TRGV3
size: few
CDR3: CADLGQGKKLF
DNA: TGTGCCGACCTGGGACAGGGGAAGAAACTCTTT

J: TRGJ1/TRGJ2
V: TRGV2
size: -
CDR3: CATWDGISFIIKKLF
DNA: TGTGCCACCTGGGACGGAATTAGTTTTATTATAAAGAAACTCTTT

J: TRGJ1/TRGJ2
V: TRGV10
size: hyperexpanded
CDR3: CAAWDKEKLF
DNA: TGTGCTGCGTGGGATAAGGAGAAACTCTTT

J: TRGJ1/TRGJ2
V: TRGV9
size: -
CDR3: CAVVGGGIDYYKKLF
DNA: TGTGCCGTTGTGGGCGGCGGAATTGATTATTATAAGAAACTCTTT

J: TRGJ1/TRGJ2
V: TRGV8
size: once
CDR3: CATWDRNGRKLF
DNA: TGTGCCACCTGGGATAGGAACGGGAGGAAACTCTTT

J: TRGJ1/TRGJ2
V: TRGV8
size: -
CDR3: CATWPPRHKKLF
DNA: TGTGCCACCTGGCCCCCCCGCCATAAGAAACTCTTT

J: TRGJP1
V: TRGV10
size: large
CDR3: CAAWDLGTTGWFKIF
DNA: TGTGCTGCGTGGGATTTGGGGACCACTGGTTGGTTCAAGATATTT

J: TRGJP2
V: TRGV2
size: -
CDR3: CAPQDGDWIKTF
DNA: TGTGCACCTCAGGACGGTGATTGGATCAAGACGTTT

J: TRGJ1/TRGJ2
V: TRGV4
size: few
CDR3: CATWVSNYYKKLF
DNA: TGTGCCACCTGGGTATCGAATTATTATAAGAAACTCTTT

J: TRGJP2
V: TRGV2
size: -
CDR3: CATWEGIDISSDWIKTF
DNA: TGTGCCACCTGGGAGGGCATTGATATTAGTAGTGATTGGATCAAGACGTTT

J: TRGJP1
V: TRGV4
size: -
CDR3: CANLGLTGWFKIF
DNA: TGTGCCAACCTGGGCCTCACTGGTTGGTTCAAGATATTT

J: TRGJP1
V: TRGV4
size: -
CDR3: CATWVLHVWFKIF
DNA: TGTGCCACCTGGGTTCTACACGTGTGGTTCAAGATATTT

J: TRGJ1/TRGJ2
V: TRGV4
size: -
CDR3: CATWDVAPRGKLF
DNA: TGTGCCACCTGGGACGTTGCTCCGAGAGGGAAACTCTTT

J: TRGJ1/TRGJ2
V: TRGV10
size: -
CDR3: CAAWIQNYYKKLF
DNA: TGTGCTGCGTGGATCCAGAATTATTATAAGAAACTCTTT

J: TRGJP2
V: TRGV8
size: large
CDR3: CTTWDSDWIKTF
DNA: TGTACCACCTGGGATAGTGATTGGATCAAGACGTTT